These T cell receptor beta chains were read from a single sample in a study of blood T cell repertoires in COVID-19. The data were produced by immunoSEQ multiplex PCR, yet TCRdb's version contains in-frame clones alone and is incomplete. The sample consists of roughly 250,000 clones, approximately 83% of them appearing once. The material sequenced was peripheral blood. Receptor source: a woman aged 45-65 years with acute or convalescent COVID-19. The conserved cysteine and the conserved F or W are not part of the CDR3 here.

V | CDR3
TRBV27 | ASSLFGSGPGDEQY
TRBV7-8 | ASSPGTNGRLF
TRBV19 | ASSRQGYTEAF
TRBV5-1 | ASSLGLAGTPLEQY
TRBV6-5 | ASSLRGEKLF
TRBV28 | ASSFGTGTSGELF
TRBV13 | ASSFIKNPGKLSCQH
TRBV12-3/TRBV12-4 | ASSRVEAF
TRBV19 | ASSPEGGQRELNSPLH
TRBV2 | ASNSDRVDGYT